The clone carrying this T cell receptor beta chain occurred a few times. Its antigen is unidentified. These data are taken from a study of a mutant IDH1 vaccine in newly diagnosed glioma. In the study overall: Onset of vaccination occurred 4-6 weeks following radiotherapy alone, or with temozolomide cycles. Study-level points and caveats: Pseudoprogression appeared independent of alterations in top peripheral clonotypes. Vaccination induced immune responses in approximately 94% of patients.

Time point given: week 35, safety follow-up. The vaccine gave 300 ug of a 20-mer mutant IDH1 peptide subcutaneously per dose. The CDR3 is 14 amino acids. Looked up from germline, CDR1 is LNHDA and CDR2 is SQIVND (reference sequence). The V and J ends lost 11 bases and 2 bases, in that order; junction bases with no gene match: 11. Sequencing used immunoSEQ multiplex PCR; TCRdb keeps in-frame clones, though not all of them. The profile shows 35,000 to 45,000 clones, 75% to 85% of them singletons. The sequence came from a woman between 50 and 59 years old with glioma. The sequenced sample was PBMCs, obtained from a glioma patient whose treatment included an IDH1 peptide vaccine. The genes are TRBV19 and TRBJ1-2; TRBD1 matches 7 bases. Here the CDR3 DNA reads TGTGCCTCGTCCACCAGGGGGTTCAACTATGGCTACACCTTC. As protein: CASSTRGFNYGYTF.